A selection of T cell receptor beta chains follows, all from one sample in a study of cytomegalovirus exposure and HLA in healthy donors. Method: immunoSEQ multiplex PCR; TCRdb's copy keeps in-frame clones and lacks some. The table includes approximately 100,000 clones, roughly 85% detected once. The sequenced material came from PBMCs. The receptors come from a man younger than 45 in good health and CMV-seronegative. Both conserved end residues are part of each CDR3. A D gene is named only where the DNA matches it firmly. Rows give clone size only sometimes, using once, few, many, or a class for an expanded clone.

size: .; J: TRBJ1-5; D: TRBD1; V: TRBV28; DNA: TGTGCCAGCAGTTTGGACCGGGACAGGGAGAGCAATCAGCCCCAGCATTTT; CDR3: CASSLDRDRESNQPQHF
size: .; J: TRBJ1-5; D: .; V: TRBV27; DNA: TGTGCCAGCAGTCGATCCCGGGTCAATCAGCCCCAGCATTTT; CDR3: CASSRSRVNQPQHF
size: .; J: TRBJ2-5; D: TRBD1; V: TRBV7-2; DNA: TGTGCCAGCACCAATCAGGGGGTTCACCAAGAGACCCAGTACTTC; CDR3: CASTNQGVHQETQYF
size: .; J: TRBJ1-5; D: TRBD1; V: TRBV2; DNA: TGTGCCAGCGAACCTGGACCCTCGACAGGGGGCAATCAGCCCCAGCATTTT; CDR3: CASEPGPSTGGNQPQHF
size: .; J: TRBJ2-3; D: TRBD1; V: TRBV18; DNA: TGTGCCAGCTCACCACCGGGTCGGACAGGGCTGAGTACGCAGTATTTT; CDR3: CASSPPGRTGLSTQYF
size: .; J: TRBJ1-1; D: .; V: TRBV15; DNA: TGTGCCACCAGCAGAGATTGGGGAGGGGGGGCTGAAGCTTTCTTT; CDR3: CATSRDWGGGAEAFF
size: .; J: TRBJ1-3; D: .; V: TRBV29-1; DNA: TGCAGCGTTGATGGGGGCTTGAATCGAAACACCATATATTTT; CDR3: CSVDGGLNRNTIYF
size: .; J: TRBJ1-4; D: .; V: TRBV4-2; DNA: TGTGCCAGCAGCCAAGTCGGGTATGAAAAACTGTTTTTT; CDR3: CASSQVGYEKLFF
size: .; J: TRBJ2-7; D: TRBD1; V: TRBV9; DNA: TGTGCCAGCAGCGGACGGACAGGCGGCGACGAGCAGTACTTC; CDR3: CASSGRTGGDEQYF
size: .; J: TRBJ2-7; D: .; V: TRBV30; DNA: TGTGCCTGGAGGGGCCCGGGGGCCTACGAGCAGTACTTC; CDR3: CAWRGPGAYEQYF
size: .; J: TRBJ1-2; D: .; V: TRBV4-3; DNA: TGCGCCAGCAGCCAAGAAGAGGGTTATAACTATGGCTACACCTTC; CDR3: CASSQEEGYNYGYTF
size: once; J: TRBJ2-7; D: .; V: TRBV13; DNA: TGTGCCAGCAGCTTAGGACAGGATATATTCTACGAGCAGTACTTC; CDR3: CASSLGQDIFYEQYF